The source of this T cell receptor (beta chain) is a study of CD8+ T cells in alopecia areata. Study results and limitations: Clonality exceeded that of normal scalp in lesional scalp, most notably in alopecia totalis/universalis. Among the cells sequenced in scalp samples are also the resident alphabeta T cells of normal skin.

The sequencing template was cDNA reverse transcribed from extracted RNA. This table comes from immunoSEQ multiplex PCR, and its TCRdb copy is limited to in-frame clones, with some not included. In the table there are more than 85,000 clones, 35% to 50% of which are singletons. Comment on this clone: Antigen specificity is unknown.

V was cut by 2 bases and J by 8 bases, with 9 bases left in between. There are 11 residues in the CDR3. Germline V gene sequence: CDR1 GTSNPN, CDR2 SVGIG (reference sequence). The clonotype originates from a human donor with alopecia areata. The V gene is TRBV30, the J gene TRBJ1-2; D unresolved. The specimen sequenced was CD4+ T cells sorted from blood. CDR3 nucleotide sequence: TGTGCCTGGAGTCCCGGCGTGGGCTACACCTTC. This gives the protein CAWSPGVGYTF.